This TCR beta chain was identified in a study of shared clonotypes between healthy human individuals. The sample holds a few counts of this clone. With 8 bases removed from V and 0 bases from J, the gap between germline ends came to 10 bases. The length of the CDR3 is 14 residues. Germline CDR1 LNHDA, CDR2 SQIVND (reference sequence). It was across several immunoSEQ plates that each subset's genomic DNA was evenly split. Using immunoSEQ multiplex PCR, the repertoire was profiled, and TCRdb retains in-frame clones only, with some absent. This sample yields some 980,000 clones, of which approximately 80% are seen a single time; around 1.4% belongs to the top ten.

This receptor was obtained from a man aged 18 to 30 in good health. The material sequenced was memory CD4+ T cells sorted from blood. Specified subset: CD45RA-negative fraction. The rearrangement joins TRBV19 to TRBJ2-2; D remains ambiguous. The CDR3 spells CASHGESNTGELFF. The CDR3 DNA follows: TGTGCCAGTCACGGAGAGTCGAACACCGGGGAGCTGTTTTTT.